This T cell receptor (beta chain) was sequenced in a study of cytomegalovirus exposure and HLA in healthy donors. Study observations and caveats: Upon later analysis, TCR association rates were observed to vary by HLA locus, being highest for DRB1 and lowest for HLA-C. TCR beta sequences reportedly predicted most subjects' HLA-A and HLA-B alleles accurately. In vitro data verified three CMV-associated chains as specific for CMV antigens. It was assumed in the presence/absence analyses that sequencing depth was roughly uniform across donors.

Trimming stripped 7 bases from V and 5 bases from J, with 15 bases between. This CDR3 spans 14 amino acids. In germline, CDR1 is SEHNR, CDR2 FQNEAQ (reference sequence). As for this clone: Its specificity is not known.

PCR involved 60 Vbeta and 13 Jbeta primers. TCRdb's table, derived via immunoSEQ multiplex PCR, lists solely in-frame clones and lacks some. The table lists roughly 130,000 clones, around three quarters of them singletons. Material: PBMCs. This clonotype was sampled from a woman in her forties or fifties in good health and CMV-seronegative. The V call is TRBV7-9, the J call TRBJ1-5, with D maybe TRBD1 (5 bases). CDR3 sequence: CASTMGGIDQPQHF. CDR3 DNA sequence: TGTGCCAGCACCATGGGGGGGATAGATCAGCCCCAGCATTTT.